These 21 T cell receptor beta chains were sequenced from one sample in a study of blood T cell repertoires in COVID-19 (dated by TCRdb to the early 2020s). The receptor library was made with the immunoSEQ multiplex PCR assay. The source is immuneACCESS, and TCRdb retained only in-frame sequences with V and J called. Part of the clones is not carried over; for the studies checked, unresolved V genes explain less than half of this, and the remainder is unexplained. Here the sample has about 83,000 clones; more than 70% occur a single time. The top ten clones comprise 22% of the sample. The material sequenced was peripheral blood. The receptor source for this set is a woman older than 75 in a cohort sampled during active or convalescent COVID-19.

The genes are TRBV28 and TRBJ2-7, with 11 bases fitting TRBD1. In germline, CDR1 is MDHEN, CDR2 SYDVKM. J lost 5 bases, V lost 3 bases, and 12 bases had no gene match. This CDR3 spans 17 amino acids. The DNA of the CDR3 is TGTGCCAGCAGTTTCTCGTTAGGGACAGGGGGTTTACACGAGCAGTACTTC. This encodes CASSFSLGTGGLHEQYF.

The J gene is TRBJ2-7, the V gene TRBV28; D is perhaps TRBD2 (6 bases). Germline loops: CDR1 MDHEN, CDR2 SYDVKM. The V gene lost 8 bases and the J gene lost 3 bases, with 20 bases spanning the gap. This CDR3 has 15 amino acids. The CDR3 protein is CASVVGGTPNYEQYF. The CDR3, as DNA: TGTGCCAGCGTAGTCGGCGGGACTCCGAACTACGAGCAGTACTTC. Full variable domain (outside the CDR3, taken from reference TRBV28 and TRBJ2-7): DVKVTQSSRYLVKRTGEKVFLECVQDMDHENMFWYRQDPGLGLRLIYFSYDVKMKEKGDIPEGYSVSREKKERFSLILESASTNQTSMYLCASVVGGTPNYEQYFGPGTRLTVT.

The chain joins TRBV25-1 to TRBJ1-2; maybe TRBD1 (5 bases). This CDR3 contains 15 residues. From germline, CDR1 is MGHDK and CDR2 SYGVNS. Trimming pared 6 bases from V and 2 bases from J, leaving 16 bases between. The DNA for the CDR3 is TGTGCCAGCAGCTTGGGGCAGACTAGAAACTATGGCTACACCTTC. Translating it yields CASSLGQTRNYGYTF.

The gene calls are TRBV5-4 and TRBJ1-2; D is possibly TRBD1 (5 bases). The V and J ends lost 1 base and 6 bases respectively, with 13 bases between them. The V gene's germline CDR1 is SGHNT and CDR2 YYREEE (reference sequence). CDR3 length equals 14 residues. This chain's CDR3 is CASSLSGTGDGYTF. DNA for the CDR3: TGTGCCAGCAGCTTGTCTGGGACTGGGGATGGCTACACCTTC.

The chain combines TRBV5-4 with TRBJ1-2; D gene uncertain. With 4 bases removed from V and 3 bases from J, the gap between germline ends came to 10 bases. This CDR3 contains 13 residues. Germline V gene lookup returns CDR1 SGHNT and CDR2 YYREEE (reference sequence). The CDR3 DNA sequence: TGTGCCAGCAGCATGGACGGGGACTATGGCTACACCTTC. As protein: CASSMDGDYGYTF.

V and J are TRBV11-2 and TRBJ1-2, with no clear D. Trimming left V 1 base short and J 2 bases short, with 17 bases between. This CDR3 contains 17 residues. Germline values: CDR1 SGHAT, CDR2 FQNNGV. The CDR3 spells CASSLGSGKGANYGYTF. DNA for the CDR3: TGTGCCAGCAGCTTAGGGTCGGGAAAGGGCGCCAACTATGGCTACACCTTC. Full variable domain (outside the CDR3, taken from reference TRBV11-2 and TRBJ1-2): EAGVAQSPRYKIIEKRQSVAFWCNPISGHATLYWYQQILGQGPKLLIQFQNNGVVDDSQLPKDRFSAERLKGVDSTLKIQPAKLEDSAVYLCASSLGSGKGANYGYTFGSGTRLTVV.

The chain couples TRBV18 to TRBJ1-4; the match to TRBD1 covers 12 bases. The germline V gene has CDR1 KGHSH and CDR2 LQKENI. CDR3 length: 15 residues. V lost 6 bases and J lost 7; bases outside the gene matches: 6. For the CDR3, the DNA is TGTGCCAGCTCTGGAGGGACAGGGGGCACTGAAAAACTGTTTTTT. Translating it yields CASSGGTGGTEKLFF.

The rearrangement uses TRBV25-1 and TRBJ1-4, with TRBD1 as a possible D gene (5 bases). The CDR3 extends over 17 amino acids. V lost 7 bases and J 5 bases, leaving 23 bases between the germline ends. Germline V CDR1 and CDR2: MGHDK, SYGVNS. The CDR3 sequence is CASTETYTGRGNEKLFF. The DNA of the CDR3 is TGTGCCAGCACCGAAACATACACTGGACGGGGGAATGAAAAACTGTTTTTT.

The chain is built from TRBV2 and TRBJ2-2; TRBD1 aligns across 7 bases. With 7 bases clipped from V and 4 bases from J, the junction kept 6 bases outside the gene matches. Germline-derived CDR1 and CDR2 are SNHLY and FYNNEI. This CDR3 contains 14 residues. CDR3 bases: TGTGCCAGCACCGGGGACAGCGGCACCGGGGAGCTGTTTTTT. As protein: CASTGDSGTGELFF.

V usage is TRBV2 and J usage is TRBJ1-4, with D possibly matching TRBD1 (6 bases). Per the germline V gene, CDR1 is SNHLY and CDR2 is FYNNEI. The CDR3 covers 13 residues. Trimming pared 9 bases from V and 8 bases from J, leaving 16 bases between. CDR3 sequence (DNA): TGTGCCAGTCGGACAGTGCTAGAAGAAAAACTGTTTTTT. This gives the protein CASRTVLEEKLFF.

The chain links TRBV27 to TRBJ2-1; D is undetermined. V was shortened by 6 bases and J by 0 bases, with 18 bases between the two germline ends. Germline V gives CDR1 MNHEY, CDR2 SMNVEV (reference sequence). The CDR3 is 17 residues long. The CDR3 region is CASSRPPHLGSYNEQFF. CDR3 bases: TGTGCCAGCAGCCGACCCCCCCACCTAGGCTCCTACAATGAGCAGTTCTTC.

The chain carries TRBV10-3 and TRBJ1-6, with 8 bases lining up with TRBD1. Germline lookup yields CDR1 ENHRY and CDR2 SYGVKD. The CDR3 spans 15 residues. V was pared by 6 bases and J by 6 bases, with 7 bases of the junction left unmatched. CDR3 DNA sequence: TGTGCCATCAGGCGCCGGGACAGGCCTAATTCACCCCTCCACTTT. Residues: CAIRRRDRPNSPLHF.

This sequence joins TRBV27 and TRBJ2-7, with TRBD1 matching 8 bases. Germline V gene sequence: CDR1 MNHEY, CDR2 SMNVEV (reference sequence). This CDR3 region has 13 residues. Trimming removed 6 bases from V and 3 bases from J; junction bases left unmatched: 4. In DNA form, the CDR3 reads TGTGCCAGCAGAGGGACAGGAAACTACGAGCAGTACTTC. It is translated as CASRGTGNYEQYF.

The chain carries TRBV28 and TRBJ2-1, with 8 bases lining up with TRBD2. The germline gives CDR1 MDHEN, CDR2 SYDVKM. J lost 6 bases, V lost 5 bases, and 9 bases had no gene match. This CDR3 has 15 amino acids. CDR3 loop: CASSESGSRGNEQFF. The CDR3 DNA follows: TGTGCCAGCAGTGAAAGCGGGAGTAGGGGCAATGAGCAGTTCTTC.

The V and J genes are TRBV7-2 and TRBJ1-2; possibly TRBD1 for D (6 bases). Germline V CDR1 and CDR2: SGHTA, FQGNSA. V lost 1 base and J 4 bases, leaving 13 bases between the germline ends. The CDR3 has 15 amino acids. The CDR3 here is CASSLVRGAGYGYTF. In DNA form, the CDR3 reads TGTGCCAGCAGCTTAGTTCGGGGGGCAGGCTATGGCTACACCTTC.

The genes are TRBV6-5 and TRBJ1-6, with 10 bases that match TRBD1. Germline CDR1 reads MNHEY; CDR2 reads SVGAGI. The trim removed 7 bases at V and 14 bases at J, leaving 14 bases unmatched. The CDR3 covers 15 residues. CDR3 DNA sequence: TGTGCCAGCATCCGTGAGACAGGGGGCGGGGGAGCCCTCCACTTT. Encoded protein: CASIRETGGGGALHF.

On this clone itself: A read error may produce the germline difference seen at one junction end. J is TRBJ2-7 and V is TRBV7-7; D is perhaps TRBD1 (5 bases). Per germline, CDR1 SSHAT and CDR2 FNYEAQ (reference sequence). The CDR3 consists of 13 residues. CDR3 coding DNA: TGTGCTAGCAGCTTGGCAGGGCTCAACGAGCAGTACTTC. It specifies CASSLAGLNEQYF. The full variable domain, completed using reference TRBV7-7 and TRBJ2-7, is GAGVSQSPRYKVTKRGQDVTLRCDPISSHATLYWYQQALGQGPEFLTYFNYEAQPDKSGLPSDRFSAERPEGSISTLTIQRTEQRDSAMYRCASSLAGLNEQYFGPGTRLTVT.

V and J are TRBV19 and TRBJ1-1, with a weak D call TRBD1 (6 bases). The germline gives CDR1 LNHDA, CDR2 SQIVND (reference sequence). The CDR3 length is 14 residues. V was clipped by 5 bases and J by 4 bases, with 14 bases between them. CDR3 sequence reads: CASSQGGGGTEAFF. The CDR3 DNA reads TGTGCCAGTAGTCAAGGGGGGGGAGGCACTGAAGCTTTCTTT. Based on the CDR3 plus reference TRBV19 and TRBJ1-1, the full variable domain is DGGITQSPKYLFRKEGQNVTLSCEQNLNHDAMYWYRQDPGQGLRLIYYSQIVNDFQKGDIAEGYSVSREKKESFPLTVTSAQKNPTAFYLCASSQGGGGTEAFFGQGTRLTVV.

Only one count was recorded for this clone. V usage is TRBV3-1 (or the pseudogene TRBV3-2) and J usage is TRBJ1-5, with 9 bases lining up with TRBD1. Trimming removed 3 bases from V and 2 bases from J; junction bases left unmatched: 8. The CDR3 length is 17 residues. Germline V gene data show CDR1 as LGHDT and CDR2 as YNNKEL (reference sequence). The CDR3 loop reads CASSQETGGLGNQPQHF. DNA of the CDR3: TGTGCCAGCAGCCAGGAAACAGGGGGCCTGGGCAATCAGCCCCAGCATTTT.

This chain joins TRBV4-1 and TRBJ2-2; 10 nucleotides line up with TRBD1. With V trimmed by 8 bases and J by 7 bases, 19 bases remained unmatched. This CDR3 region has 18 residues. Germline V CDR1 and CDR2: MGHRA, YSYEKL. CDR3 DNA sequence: TGCGCCAGCGGCGGAGGAGAGGGACAGGGGAGTTATGGCGGGGAGCTGTTTTTT. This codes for CASGGGEGQGSYGGELFF.

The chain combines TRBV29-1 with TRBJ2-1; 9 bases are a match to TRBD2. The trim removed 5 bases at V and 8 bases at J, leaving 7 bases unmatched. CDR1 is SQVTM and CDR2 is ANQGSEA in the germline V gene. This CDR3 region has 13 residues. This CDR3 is CSVILAGVYEQFF. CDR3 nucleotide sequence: TGCAGCGTTATCTTAGCGGGAGTGTATGAGCAGTTCTTC.